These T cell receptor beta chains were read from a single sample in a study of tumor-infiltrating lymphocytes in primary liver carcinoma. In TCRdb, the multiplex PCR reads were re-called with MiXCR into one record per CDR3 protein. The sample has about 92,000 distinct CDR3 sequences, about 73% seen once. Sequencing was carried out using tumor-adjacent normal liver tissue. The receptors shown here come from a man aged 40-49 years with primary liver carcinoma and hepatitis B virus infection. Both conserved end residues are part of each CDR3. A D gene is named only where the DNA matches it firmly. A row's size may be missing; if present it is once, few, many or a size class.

CDR3nt: TGTGCCAGCAGTTACCGTGACACCCACAATGAGCAGTTCTTC
CDR3aa: CASSYRDTHNEQFF
j_gene: TRBJ2-1
d_gene: .
abundance: many
len: 14
v_gene: TRBV6-5

CDR3nt: TGTGACAGCAGTGAATCTTACGATGAGCAGTTCTTC
CDR3aa: CDSSESYDEQFF
j_gene: TRBJ2-1
d_gene: .
abundance: .
len: 12
v_gene: TRBV6-1

CDR3nt: TGTGCCAGCAGCGCCGACCCCCGGGACGGGCGATCTAATGAAAAACTGTTTTTT
CDR3aa: CASSADPRDGRSNEKLFF
j_gene: TRBJ1-4
d_gene: .
abundance: many
len: 18
v_gene: TRBV11-2

CDR3nt: TGTGCCAGTAATGTAGACTCAGATACGCAGTATTTT
CDR3aa: CASNVDSDTQYF
j_gene: TRBJ2-3
d_gene: .
abundance: few
len: 12
v_gene: TRBV11-3

CDR3nt: TGTGCCAGCACTTTCACTCTCCTAGAAGAGCAGTACTTC
CDR3aa: CASTFTLLEEQYF
j_gene: TRBJ2-7
d_gene: .
abundance: many
len: 13
v_gene: TRBV6-1

CDR3nt: TGTGCCAGCAGTTTACCCTACAATGAGCAGTTCTTC
CDR3aa: CASSLPYNEQFF
j_gene: TRBJ2-1
d_gene: .
abundance: many
len: 12
v_gene: TRBV12-3/TRBV12-4

CDR3nt: TGCAGCGTTGAAAATTCGGCGGATACGCAATGTTTT
CDR3aa: CSVENSADTQCF
j_gene: TRBJ2-3
d_gene: .
abundance: .
len: 12
v_gene: TRBV29-1

CDR3nt: TGTGCCAGTAGCTTCGAACCAAATGAAAAACTGTTTTTT
CDR3aa: CASSFEPNEKLFF
j_gene: TRBJ1-4
d_gene: .
abundance: .
len: 13
v_gene: TRBV11-2

CDR3nt: TGTGCCAGCAGTCTTCTCCAGGGGGATCAGCCCCAGCATTTT
CDR3aa: CASSLLQGDQPQHF
j_gene: TRBJ1-5
d_gene: TRBD1
abundance: many
len: 14
v_gene: TRBV5-5

CDR3nt: TGTGCCAGCAGCATGGCAGGGAGAGGTGGCTACACCTTC
CDR3aa: CASSMAGRGGYTF
j_gene: TRBJ1-2
d_gene: .
abundance: .
len: 13
v_gene: TRBV6-5

CDR3nt: TGCGCCAGCAGTCCAGGGGAGCTTGGTCTTCAGTTCCAGCATTTT
CDR3aa: CASSPGELGLQFQHF
j_gene: TRBJ1-5
d_gene: .
abundance: .
len: 15
v_gene: TRBV4-1

CDR3nt: TGTGCCAGCAGCTTGGACCAGGAGACCCAGTACTTC
CDR3aa: CASSLDQETQYF
j_gene: TRBJ2-5
d_gene: .
abundance: many
len: 12
v_gene: TRBV5-4

CDR3nt: TGTGCCAGCAGTTCAGGGACTAGCGGGGAGAGGGCAGATACGCAGTATTTT
CDR3aa: CASSSGTSGERADTQYF
j_gene: TRBJ2-3
d_gene: TRBD2
abundance: many
len: 17
v_gene: TRBV28

CDR3nt: TGTGCCAGCAGCTTAGAGGGCGGGGGAGGCTCCGGGGAGCTGTTTTTT
CDR3aa: CASSLEGGGGSGELFF
j_gene: TRBJ2-2
d_gene: TRBD2
abundance: medium-sized
len: 16
v_gene: TRBV11-2